This T cell receptor beta chain derives from a study of T cells in Graves' hyperthyroidism and ophthalmopathy. Amplification yielded TCR beta CDR3 regions, with RNA transcripts as the source. First-round RT-PCR of the TCR CDR3 relied on the HTBI primer set. MiXCR, run by TCRdb on the multiplex PCR reads, gives a single entry per CDR3 protein. The data contain a few hundred thousand distinct CDR3 sequences, approximately 25% of them singletons. CDR1 and CDR2 (germline): MNHEY, SMNVEV (reference sequence). The CDR3 loop spans 15 amino acids. V gave up 3 bases and J gave up 2 bases, with 12 bases separating them. Stable Graves' hyperthyroidism meant no ophthalmopathy progression within 18 months. In its sample, this clonotype was seen a few times.

This TCR was sampled from a man aged 50-60 years with Graves' hyperthyroidism. The rearrangement links TRBV27 to TRBJ2-3; D is unclear. Material for sequencing was blood. The CDR3 DNA is TGTGCCAGCAGTTTTGTAGGACGGACCACAGATACGCAGTATTTT. Translation: CASSFVGRTTDTQYF.